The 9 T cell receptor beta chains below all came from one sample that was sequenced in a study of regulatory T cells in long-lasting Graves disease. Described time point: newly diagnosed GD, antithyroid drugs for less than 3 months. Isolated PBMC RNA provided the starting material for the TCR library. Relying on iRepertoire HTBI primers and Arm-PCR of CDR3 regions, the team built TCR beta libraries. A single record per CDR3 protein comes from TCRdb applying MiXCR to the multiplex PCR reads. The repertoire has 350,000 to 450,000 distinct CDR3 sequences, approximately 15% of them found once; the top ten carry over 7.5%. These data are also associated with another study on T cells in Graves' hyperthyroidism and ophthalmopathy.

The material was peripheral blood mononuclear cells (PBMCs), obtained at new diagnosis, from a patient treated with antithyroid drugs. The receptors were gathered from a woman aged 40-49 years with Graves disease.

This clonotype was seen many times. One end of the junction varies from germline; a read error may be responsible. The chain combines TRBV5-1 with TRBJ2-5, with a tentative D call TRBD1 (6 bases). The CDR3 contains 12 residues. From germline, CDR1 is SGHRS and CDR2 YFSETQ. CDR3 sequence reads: CASSSTGETQYF. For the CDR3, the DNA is TGTGCCAGCAGTTCTACAGGGGAGACCCAGTACTTC. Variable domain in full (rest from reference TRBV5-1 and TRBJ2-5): KAGVTQTPRYLIKTRGQQVTLSCSPISGHRSVSWYQQTPGQGLQFLFEYFSETQRNKGNFPGRFSGRQFSNSRSEMNVSTLELGDSALYLCASSSTGETQYFGPGTRLLVL.

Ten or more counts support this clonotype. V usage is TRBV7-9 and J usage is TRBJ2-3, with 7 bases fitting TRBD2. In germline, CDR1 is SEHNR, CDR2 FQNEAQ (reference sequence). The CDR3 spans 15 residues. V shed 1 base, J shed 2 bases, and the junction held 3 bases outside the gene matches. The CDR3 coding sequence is TGTGCCAGCAGCTTAGGGACTAGACTCACAGATACGCAGTATTTT. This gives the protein CASSLGTRLTDTQYF.

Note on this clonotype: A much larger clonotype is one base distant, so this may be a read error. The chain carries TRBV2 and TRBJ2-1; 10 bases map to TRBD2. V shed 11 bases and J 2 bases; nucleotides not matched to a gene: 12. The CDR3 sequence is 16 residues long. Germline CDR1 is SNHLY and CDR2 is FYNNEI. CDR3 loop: CAVSDPSGSPYNEQFF. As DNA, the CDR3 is TGTGCCGTCTCTGACCCTAGCGGGAGTCCCTACAATGAGCAGTTCTTC.

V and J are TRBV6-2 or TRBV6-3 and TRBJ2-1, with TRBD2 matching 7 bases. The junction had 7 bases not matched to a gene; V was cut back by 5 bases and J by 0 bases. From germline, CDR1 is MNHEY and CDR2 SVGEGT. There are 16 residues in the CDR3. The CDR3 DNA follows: TGTGCCAGCAGTCTACTAGCGCTGAGCTCCTACAATGAGCAGTTCTTC. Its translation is CASSLLALSSYNEQFF.

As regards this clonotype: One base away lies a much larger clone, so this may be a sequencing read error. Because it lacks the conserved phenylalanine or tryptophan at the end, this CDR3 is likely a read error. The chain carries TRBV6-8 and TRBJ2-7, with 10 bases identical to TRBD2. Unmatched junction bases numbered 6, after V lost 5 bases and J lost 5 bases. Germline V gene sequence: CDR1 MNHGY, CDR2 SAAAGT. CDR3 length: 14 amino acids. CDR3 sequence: CASSMGLAPNEQYL. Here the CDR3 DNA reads TGTGCCAGCAGTATGGGACTAGCGCCGAACGAGCAGTACCTC.

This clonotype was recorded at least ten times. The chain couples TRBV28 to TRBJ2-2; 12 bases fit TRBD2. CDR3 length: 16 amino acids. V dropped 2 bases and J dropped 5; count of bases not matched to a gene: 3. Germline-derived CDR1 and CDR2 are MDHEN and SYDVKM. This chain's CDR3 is CASSLPLAGGTGELFF. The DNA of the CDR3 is TGTGCCAGCAGTTTACCACTAGCGGGAGGTACCGGGGAGCTGTTTTTT.

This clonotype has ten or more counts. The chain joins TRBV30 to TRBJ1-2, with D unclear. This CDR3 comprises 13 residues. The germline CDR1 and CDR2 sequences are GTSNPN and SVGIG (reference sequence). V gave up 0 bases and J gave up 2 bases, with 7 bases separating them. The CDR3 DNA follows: TGTGCCTGGAGTGTCGTAGGGAACTATGGCTACACCTTC. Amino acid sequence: CAWSVVGNYGYTF.

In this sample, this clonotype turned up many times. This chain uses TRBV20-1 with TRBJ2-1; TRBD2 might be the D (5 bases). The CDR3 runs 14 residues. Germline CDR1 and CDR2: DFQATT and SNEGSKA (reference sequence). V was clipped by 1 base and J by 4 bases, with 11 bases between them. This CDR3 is CSARVRVSYNEQFF. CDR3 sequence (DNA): TGCAGTGCTAGAGTGCGGGTTTCATACAATGAGCAGTTCTTC.

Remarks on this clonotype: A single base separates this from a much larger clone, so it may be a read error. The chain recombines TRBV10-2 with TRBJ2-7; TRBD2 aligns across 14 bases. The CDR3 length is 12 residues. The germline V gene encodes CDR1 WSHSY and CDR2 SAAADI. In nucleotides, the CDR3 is TGCACCAGCAGAGAGGGACTAGCGGGAGCGTACTTC. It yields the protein CTSREGLAGAYF.